A single sample is the source of the 3 T cell receptor beta chains below, sequenced in a study of T cells after yellow fever vaccination. MiXCR, applied by TCRdb to the 5' RACE reads, yields one record per CDR3 protein. The sample records about 340,000 distinct CDR3 sequences, roughly an eighth being singletons. The source material was CD4+ T cells sorted from PBMCs, sampled 15 days after the yellow fever booster vaccination. The receptor source for this set is a young man who received the YFV17D yellow fever vaccine.

This clonotype appeared many times. The chain has TRBV24-1 and TRBJ1-1; D may be TRBD1 (6 bases). This CDR3 comprises 14 residues. Trimming removed 7 bases from V and 6 bases from J, with 17 bases in between. CDR1 KGHDR and CDR2 SFDVKD come from the germline V gene. In DNA, the CDR3 is TGTGCCACCAGATCAACAGGGTTCGGCGCTGAAGCTTTCTTT. Translated: CATRSTGFGAEAFF.

This clonotype was seen ten or more times. V is TRBV20-1 and J is TRBJ2-1, with D perhaps being TRBD1 or TRBD2 (5 bases each). Germline CDR1 and CDR2: DFQATT and SNEGSKA (reference sequence). CDR3 length: 14 residues. V lost 1 base to trimming and J lost 6 bases, with 13 bases between them. The CDR3 reads CSARGDLAFNEQFF. In DNA, the CDR3 is TGCAGTGCTAGAGGGGACCTAGCATTCAATGAGCAGTTCTTC.

This clonotype occurred a few times. This chain joins TRBV11-2 and TRBJ1-1; a possible D gene is TRBD1 (6 bases). The length of the CDR3 is 14 residues. V was trimmed by 5 bases and J by 1 base, leaving 11 bases between them. Germline CDR1 and CDR2: SGHAT and FQNNGV. For the CDR3, the DNA is TGTGCCAGCAGCCAACAGGGATGGAACACTGAAGCTTTCTTT. The encoded protein is CASSQQGWNTEAFF.